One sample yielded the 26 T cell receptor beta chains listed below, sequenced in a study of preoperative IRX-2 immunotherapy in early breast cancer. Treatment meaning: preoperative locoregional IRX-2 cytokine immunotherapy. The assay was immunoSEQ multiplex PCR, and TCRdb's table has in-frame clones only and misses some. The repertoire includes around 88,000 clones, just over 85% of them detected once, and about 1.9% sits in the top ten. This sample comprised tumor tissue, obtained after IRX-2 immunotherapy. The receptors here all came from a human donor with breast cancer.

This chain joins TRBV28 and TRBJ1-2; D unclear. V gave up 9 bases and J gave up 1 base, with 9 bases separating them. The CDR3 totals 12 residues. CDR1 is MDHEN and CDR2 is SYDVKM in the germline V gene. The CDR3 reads CASGVINYGYTF. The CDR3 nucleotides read TGTGCCAGTGGGGTTATTAACTATGGCTACACCTTC.

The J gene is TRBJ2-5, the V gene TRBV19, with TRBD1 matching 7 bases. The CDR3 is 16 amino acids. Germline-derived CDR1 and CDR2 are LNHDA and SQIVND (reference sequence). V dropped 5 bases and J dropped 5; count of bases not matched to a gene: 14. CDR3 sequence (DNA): TGTGCCAGTAGTCAAACCCCCGGGACAGTACTTGAGACCCAGTACTTC. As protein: CASSQTPGTVLETQYF.

In DNA, the CDR3 is TGTGCCAGTAGTATCGACTCCCTCCAGACCCAGTACTTC. This codes for CASSIDSLQTQYF. The gene calls are TRBV19 and TRBJ2-5; D remains ambiguous. The ends were cut back, 3 bases at V and 6 bases at J, with 11 bases in the middle. The CDR3 is 13 amino acids. Per the germline V gene, CDR1 is LNHDA and CDR2 is SQIVND (reference sequence).

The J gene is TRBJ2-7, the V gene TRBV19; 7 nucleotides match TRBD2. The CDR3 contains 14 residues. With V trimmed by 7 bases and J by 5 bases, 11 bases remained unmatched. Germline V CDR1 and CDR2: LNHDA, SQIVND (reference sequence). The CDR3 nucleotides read TGTGCCAGTACCGAGCGGGGAGCGGTTAACGAGCAGTACTTC. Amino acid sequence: CASTERGAVNEQYF.

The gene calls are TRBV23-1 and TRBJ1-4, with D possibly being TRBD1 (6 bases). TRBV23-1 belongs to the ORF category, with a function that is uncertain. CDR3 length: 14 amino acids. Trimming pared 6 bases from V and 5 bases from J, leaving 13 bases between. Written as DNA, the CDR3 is TGCGCCAGCAGCGAACAGGGATGGAATGAAAAACTGTTTTTT. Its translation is CASSEQGWNEKLFF.

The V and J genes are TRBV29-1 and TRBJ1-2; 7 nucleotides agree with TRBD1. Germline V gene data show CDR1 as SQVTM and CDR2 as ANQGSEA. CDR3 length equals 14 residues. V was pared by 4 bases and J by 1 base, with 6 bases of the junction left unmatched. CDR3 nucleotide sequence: TGCAGCGTTGCGGGGGGGACAGATAACTATGGCTACACCTTC. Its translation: CSVAGGTDNYGYTF.

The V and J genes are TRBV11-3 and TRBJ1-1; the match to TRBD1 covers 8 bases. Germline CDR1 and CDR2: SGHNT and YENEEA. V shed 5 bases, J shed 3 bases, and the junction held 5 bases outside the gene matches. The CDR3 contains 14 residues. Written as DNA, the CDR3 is TGTGCCAGCAGCCCAGGACAGGGCCACACTGAAGCTTTCTTT. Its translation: CASSPGQGHTEAFF.

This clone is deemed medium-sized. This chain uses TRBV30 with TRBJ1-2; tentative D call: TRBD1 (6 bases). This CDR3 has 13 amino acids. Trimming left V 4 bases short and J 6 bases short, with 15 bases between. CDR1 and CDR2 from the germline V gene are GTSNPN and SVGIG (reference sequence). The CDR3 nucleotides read TGTGCCTGGACCAGGGGAAGGGGTGATGGCTACACCTTC. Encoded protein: CAWTRGRGDGYTF.

As DNA, the CDR3 is TGCGCCAGCAGCTTCACGGGAGACTCCTACGAGCAGTACTTC. Protein product: CASSFTGDSYEQYF. V and J are TRBV5-1 and TRBJ2-7; tentatively, D is TRBD2 (6 bases). The CDR3 extends over 14 amino acids. Trimming took 2 bases from V and 0 from J, leaving 9 bases between them. The germline V gene encodes CDR1 SGHRS and CDR2 YFSETQ. The full variable domain, completed using reference TRBV5-1 and TRBJ2-7, is KAGVTQTPRYLIKTRGQQVTLSCSPISGHRSVSWYQQTPGQGLQFLFEYFSETQRNKGNFPGRFSGRQFSNSRSEMNVSTLELGDSALYLCASSFTGDSYEQYFGPGTRLTVT.

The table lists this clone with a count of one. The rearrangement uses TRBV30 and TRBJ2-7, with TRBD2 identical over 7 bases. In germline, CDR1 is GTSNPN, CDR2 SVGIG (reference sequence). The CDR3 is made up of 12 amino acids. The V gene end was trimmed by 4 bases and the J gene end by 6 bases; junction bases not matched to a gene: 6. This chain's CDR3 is CAWTLLASEQYF. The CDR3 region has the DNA TGTGCCTGGACCTTACTAGCGTCCGAGCAGTACTTC.

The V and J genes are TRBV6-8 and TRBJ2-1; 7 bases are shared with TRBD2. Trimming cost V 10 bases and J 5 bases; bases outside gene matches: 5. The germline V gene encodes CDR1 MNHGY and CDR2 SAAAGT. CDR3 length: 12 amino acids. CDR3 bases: TGTGCCATCAGGCTAGCGGACAATGAGCAGTTCTTC. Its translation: CAIRLADNEQFF.

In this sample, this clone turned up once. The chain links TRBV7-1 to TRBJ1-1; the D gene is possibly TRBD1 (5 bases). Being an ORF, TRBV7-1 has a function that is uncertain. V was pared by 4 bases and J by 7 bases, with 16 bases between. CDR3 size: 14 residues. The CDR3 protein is CASSLGSDIGEAFF. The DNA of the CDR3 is TGTGCCAGCAGCTTAGGGTCGGACATCGGTGAAGCTTTCTTT.

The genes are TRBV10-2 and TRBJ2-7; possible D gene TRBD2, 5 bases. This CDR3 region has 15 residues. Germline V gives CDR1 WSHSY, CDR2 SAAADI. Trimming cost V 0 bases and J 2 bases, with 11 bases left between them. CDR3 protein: CASSESPGTPYEQYF. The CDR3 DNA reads TGCGCCAGCAGTGAGTCCCCGGGAACCCCCTACGAGCAGTACTTC.

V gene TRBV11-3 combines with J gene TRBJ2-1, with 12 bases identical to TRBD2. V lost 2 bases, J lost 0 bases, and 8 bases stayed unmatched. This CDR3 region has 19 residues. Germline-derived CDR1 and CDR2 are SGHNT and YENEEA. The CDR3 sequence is CASSLLGTSGRLSYNEQFF. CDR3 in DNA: TGTGCCAGCAGCTTACTTGGTACTAGCGGGAGGCTCTCCTACAATGAGCAGTTCTTC.

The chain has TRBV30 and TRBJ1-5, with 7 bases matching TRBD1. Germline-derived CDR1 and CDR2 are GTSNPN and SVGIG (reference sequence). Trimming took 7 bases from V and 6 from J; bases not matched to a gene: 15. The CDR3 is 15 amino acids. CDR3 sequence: CALKDRARLGQPQHF. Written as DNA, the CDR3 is TGTGCCTTAAAAGACAGGGCCCGGCTCGGTCAGCCCCAGCATTTT. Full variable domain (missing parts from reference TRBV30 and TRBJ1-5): SQTIHQWPATLVQPVGSPLSLECTVEGTSNPNLYWYRQAAGRGLQLLFYSVGIGQISSEVPQNLSASRPQDRQFILSSKKLLLSDSGFYLCALKDRARLGQPQHFGDGTRLSIL.

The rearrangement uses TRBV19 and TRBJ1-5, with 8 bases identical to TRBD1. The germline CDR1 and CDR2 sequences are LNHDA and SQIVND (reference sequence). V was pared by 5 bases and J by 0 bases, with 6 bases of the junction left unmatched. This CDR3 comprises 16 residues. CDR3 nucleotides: TGTGCCAGTAGTTCCCGACAGGGGTATAGCAATCAGCCCCAGCATTTT. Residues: CASSSRQGYSNQPQHF.

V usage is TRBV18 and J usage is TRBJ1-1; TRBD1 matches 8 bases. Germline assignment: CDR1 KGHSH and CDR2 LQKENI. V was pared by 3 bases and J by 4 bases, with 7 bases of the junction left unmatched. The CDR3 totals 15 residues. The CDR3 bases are TGTGCCAGCTCACCCCTTCAGGGGGCGGTCACTGAAGCTTTCTTT. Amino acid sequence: CASSPLQGAVTEAFF.

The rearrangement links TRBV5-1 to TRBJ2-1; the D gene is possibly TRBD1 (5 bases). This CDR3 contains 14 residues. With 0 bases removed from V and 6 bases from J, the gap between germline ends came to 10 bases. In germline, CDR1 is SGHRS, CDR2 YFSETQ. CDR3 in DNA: TGCGCCAGCAGCTTGGTTCAAGGGGTCAATGAGCAGTTCTTC. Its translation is CASSLVQGVNEQFF.

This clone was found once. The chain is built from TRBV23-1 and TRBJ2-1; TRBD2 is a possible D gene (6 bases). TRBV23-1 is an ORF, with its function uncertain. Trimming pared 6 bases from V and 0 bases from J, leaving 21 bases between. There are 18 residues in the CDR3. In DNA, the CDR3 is TGCGCCAGCAGCCAAGACGGAGGGCAGGCAAGCTCCTACAATGAGCAGTTCTTC. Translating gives CASSQDGGQASSYNEQFF.

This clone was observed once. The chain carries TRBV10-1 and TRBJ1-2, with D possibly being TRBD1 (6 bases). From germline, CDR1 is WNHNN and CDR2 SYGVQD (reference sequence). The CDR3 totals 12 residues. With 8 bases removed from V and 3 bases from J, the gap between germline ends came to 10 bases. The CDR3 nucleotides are TGCGCCAGCCCCGGGGGCTACTATGGCTACACCTTC. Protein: CASPGGYYGYTF.

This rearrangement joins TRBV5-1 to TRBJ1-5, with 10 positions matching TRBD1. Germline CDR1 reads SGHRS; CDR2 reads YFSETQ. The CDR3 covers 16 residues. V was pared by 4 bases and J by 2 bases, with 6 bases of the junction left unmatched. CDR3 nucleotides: TGCGCCAGCAGCCCGACGACAGGGGGCGGCAATCAGCCCCAGCATTTT. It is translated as CASSPTTGGGNQPQHF.

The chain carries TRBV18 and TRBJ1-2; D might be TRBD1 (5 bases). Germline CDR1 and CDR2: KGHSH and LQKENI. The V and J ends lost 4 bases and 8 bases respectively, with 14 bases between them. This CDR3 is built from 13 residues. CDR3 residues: CASSLSQAGGYTF. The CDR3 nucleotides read TGTGCCAGCTCACTGTCCCAAGCAGGGGGCTACACCTTC. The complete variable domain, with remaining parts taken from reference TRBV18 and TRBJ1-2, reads NAGVMQNPRHLVRRRGQEARLRCSPMKGHSHVYWYRQLPEEGLKFMVYLQKENIIDESGMPKERFSAEFPKEGPSILRIQQVVRGDSAAYFCASSLSQAGGYTFGSGTRLTVV.

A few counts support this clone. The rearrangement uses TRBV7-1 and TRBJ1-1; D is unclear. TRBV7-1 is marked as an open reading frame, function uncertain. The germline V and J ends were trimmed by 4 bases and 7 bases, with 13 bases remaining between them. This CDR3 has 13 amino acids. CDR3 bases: TGTGCCAGCAGCTTAAACACTTACAGTGAAGCTTTCTTT. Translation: CASSLNTYSEAFF.

CDR3: CASSQGHPRSYEQYF. The CDR3 bases are TGTGCCAGCAGCCAGGGACATCCCAGATCCTACGAGCAGTACTTC. The rearrangement uses TRBV7-6 and TRBJ2-7; D might be TRBD1 (6 bases). The CDR3 has 15 residues. The germline gives CDR1 SGHVS, CDR2 FNYEAQ. Between the trimmed V and J ends, which lost 5 bases and 1 base, there was a span of 15 bases.

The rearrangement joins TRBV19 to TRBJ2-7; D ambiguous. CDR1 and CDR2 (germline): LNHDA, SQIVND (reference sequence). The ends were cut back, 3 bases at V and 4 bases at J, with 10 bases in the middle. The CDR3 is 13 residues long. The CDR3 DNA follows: TGTGCCAGTAGTATTAGAGCTGGATACGAGCAGTACTTC. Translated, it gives CASSIRAGYEQYF.

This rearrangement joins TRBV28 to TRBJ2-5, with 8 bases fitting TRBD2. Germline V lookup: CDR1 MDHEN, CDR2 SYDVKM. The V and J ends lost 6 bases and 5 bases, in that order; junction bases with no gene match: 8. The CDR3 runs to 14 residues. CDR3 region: CASRFTGGPETQYF. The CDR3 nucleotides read TGTGCCAGCAGGTTCACGGGGGGGCCGGAGACCCAGTACTTC.